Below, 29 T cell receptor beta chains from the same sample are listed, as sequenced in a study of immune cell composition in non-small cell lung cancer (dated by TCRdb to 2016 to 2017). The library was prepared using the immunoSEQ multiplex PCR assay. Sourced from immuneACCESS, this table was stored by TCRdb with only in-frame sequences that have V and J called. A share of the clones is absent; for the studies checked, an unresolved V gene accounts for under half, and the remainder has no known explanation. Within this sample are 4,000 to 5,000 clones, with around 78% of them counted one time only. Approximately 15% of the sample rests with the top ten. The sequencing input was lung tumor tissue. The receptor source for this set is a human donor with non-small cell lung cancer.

The CDR3 loop is CASSRDRESPLHF. CDR3 in DNA: TGCGCCAGCAGCCGGGACAGAGAATCACCCCTCCACTTT. The genes are TRBV4-1 and TRBJ1-6, with 7 bases aligning to TRBD1. After removal of 4 bases from V and 10 bases from J, the junction contained 4 bases not matched to a gene. The CDR3 is made up of 13 amino acids. The germline V gene encodes CDR1 MGHRA and CDR2 YSYEKL.

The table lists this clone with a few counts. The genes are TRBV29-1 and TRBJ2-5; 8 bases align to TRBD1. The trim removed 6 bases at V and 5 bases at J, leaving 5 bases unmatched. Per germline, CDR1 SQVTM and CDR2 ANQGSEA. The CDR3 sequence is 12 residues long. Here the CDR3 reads CSVHRGSETQYF. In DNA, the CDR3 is TGCAGCGTACACAGGGGGTCTGAGACCCAGTACTTC.

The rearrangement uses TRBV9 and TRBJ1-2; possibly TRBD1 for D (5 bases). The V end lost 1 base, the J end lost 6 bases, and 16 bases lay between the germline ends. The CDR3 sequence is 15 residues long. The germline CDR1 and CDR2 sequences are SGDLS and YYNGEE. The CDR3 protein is CASSVQGSISDGYTF. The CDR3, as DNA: TGTGCCAGCAGCGTACAGGGAAGTATATCTGATGGCTACACCTTC.

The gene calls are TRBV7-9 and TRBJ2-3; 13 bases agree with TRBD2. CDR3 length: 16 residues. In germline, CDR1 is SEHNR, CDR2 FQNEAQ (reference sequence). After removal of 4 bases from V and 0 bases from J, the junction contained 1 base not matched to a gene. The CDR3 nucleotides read TGTGCCAGCAGCTGGACTAGCGGGGGTAGCACAGATACGCAGTATTTT. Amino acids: CASSWTSGGSTDTQYF.

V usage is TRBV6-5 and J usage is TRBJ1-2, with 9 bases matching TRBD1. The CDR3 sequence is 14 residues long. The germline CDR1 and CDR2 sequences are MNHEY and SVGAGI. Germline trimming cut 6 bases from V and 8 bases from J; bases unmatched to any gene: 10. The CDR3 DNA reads TGTGCCAGCAGATTAATGGGACAGGGAGGGGGCTACACCTTC. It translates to CASRLMGQGGGYTF.

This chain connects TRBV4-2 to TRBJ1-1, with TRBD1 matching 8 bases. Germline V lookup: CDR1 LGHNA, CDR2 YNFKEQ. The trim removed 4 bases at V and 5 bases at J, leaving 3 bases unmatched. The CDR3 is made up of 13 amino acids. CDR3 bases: TGTGCCAGCAGCCCGGGGACAGGTACTGAAGCTTTCTTT. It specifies CASSPGTGTEAFF.

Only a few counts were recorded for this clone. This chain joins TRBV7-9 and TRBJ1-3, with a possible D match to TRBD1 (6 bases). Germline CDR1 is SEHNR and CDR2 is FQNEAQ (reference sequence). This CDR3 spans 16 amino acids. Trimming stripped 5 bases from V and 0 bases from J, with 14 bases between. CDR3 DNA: TGTGCCAGCAGCCCCAGGGCAGGGGCCTCTGGAAACACCATATATTTT. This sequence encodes CASSPRAGASGNTIYF.

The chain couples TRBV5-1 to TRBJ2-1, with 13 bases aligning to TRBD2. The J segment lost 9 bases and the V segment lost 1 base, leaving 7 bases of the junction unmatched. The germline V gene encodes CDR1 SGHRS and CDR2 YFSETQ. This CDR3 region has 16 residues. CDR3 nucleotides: TGCGCCAGCAGCTTGACTAGCGGGGGGGCTAGGGGTGAGCAGTTCTTC. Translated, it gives CASSLTSGGARGEQFF.

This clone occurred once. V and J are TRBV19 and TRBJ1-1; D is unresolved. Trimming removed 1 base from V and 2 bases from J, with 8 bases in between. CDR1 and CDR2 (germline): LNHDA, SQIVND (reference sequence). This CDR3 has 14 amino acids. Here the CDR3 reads CASSIGATNTEAFF. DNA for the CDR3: TGTGCCAGTAGTATAGGCGCGACAAACACTGAAGCTTTCTTT.

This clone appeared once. The CDR3 sequence is CASSLPGTVYNEQFF. The CDR3 region has the DNA TGTGCCAGCAGTTTACCCGGGACAGTCTACAATGAGCAGTTCTTC. The chain couples TRBV27 to TRBJ2-1; 7 bases are a match to TRBD1. Germline V lookup: CDR1 MNHEY, CDR2 SMNVEV (reference sequence). The CDR3 contains 15 residues. V shed 2 bases and J 3 bases; nucleotides not matched to a gene: 4.

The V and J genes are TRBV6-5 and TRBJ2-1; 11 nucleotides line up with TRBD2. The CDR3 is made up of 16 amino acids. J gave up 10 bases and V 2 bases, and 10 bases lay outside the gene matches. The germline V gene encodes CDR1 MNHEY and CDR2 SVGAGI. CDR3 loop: CASSYTLAGGQGEQFF. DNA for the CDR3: TGTGCCAGCAGTTACACCTTAGCGGGAGGGCAGGGGGAGCAGTTCTTC.

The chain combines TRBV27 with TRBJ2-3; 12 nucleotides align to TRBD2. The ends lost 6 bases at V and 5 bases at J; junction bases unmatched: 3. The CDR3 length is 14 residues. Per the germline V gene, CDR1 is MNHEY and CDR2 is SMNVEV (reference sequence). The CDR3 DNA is TGTGCCAGCAGACTAGCGGGGGGTGGAGATACGCAGTATTTT. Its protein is CASRLAGGGDTQYF.

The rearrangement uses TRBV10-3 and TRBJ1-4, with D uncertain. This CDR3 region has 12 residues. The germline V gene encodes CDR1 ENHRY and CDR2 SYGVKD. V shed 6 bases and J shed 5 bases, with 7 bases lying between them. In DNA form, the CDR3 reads TGTGCCATCAGCCATGGCAATGAAAAACTGTTTTTT. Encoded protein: CAISHGNEKLFF.

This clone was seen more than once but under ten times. CDR3 in amino acids: CASSPERVGEQYF. Written as DNA, the CDR3 is TGTGCCAGCAGCCCCGAGAGGGTAGGCGAGCAGTACTTC. J is TRBJ2-7 and V is TRBV7-2; possible D gene TRBD2, 5 bases. Trimming removed 5 bases at V and 6 bases at J, with 14 bases between. Looked up from germline, CDR1 is SGHTA and CDR2 is FQGNSA. This CDR3 contains 13 residues.

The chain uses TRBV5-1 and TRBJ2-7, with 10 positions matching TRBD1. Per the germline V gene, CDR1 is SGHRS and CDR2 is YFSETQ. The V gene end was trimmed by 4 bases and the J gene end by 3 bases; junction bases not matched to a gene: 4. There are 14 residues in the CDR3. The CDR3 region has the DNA TGCGCCAGCAGCGCCAGGACAGGGGGCTACGAGCAGTACTTC. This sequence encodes CASSARTGGYEQYF. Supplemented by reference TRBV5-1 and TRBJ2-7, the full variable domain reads KAGVTQTPRYLIKTRGQQVTLSCSPISGHRSVSWYQQTPGQGLQFLFEYFSETQRNKGNFPGRFSGRQFSNSRSEMNVSTLELGDSALYLCASSARTGGYEQYFGPGTRLTVT.

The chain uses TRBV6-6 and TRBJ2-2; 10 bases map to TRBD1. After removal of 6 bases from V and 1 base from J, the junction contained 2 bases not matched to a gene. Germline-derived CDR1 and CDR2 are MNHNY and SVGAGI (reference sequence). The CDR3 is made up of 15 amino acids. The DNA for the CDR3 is TGTGCCAGCAGAGACAGGGGGCGGAACACCGGGGAGCTGTTTTTT. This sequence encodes CASRDRGRNTGELFF.

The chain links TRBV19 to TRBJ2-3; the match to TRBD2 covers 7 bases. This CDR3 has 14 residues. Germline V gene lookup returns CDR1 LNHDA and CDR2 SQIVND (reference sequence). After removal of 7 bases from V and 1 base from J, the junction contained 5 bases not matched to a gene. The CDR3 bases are TGTGCCAGTAAAAGGGCGGGAGGCACAGATACGCAGTATTTT. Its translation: CASKRAGGTDTQYF.

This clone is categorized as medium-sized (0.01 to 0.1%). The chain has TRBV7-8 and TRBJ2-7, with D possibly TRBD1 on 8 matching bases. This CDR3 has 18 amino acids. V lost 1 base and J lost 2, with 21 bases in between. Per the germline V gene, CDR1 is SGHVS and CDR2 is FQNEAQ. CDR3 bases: TGTGCCAGCAGCTTAGGGGGACAGGTTGACGGGGGGACCTACGAGCAGTACTTC. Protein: CASSLGGQVDGGTYEQYF.

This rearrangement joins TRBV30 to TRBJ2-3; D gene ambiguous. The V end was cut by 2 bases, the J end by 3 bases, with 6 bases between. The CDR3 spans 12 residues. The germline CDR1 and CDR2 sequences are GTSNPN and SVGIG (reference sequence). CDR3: CAWSIQTDTQYF. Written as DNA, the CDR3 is TGTGCCTGGAGTATACAGACAGATACGCAGTATTTT.

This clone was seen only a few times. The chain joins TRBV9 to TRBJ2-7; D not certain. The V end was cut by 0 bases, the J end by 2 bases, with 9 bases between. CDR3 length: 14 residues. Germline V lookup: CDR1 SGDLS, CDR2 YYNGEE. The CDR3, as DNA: TGTGCCAGCAGCGTAGATACAGATACCTACGAGCAGTACTTC. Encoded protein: CASSVDTDTYEQYF. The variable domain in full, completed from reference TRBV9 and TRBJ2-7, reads DSGVTQTPKHLITATGQRVTLRCSPRSGDLSVYWYQQSLDQGLQFLIQYYNGEERAKGNILERFSAQQFPDLHSELNLSSLELGDSALYFCASSVDTDTYEQYFGPGTRLTVT.

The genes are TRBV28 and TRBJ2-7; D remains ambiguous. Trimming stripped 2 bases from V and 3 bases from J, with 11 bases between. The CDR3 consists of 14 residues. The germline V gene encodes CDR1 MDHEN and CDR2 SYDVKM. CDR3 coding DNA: TGTGCCAGCAGTTTACCCCGTGGAGTCTACGAGCAGTACTTC. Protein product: CASSLPRGVYEQYF.

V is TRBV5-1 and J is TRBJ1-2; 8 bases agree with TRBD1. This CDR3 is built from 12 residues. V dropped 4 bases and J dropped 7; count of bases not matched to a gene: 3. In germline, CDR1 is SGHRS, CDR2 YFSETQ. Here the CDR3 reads CASSPQGAGYTF. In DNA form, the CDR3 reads TGCGCCAGCAGCCCCCAGGGGGCTGGCTACACCTTC.

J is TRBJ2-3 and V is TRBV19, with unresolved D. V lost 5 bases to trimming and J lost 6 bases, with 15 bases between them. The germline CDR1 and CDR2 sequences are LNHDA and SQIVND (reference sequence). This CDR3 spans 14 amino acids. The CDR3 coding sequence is TGTGCCAGTAGTCTCGGCCCGAAACAGGATACGCAGTATTTT. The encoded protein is CASSLGPKQDTQYF.

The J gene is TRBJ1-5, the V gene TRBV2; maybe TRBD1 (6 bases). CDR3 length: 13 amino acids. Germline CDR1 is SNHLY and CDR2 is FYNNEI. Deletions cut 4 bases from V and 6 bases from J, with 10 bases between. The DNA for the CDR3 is TGTGCCAGCAGTGGACAGGTTTTTCAGCCCCAGCATTTT. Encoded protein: CASSGQVFQPQHF.

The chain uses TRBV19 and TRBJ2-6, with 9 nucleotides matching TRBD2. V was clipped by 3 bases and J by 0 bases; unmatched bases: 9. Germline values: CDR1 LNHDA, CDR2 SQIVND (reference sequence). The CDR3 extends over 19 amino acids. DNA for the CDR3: TGTGCCAGTAGTATTAATGCGGGAGGGACCCGCTCTGGGGCCAACGTCCTGACTTTC. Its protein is CASSINAGGTRSGANVLTF.

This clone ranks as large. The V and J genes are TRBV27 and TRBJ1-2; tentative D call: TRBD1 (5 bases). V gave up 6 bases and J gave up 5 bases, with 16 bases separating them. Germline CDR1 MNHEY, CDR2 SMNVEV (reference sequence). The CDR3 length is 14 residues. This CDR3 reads CASSPTRSGYGYTF. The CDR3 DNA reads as TGTGCCAGCAGCCCGACGCGTTCAGGGTATGGCTACACCTTC.

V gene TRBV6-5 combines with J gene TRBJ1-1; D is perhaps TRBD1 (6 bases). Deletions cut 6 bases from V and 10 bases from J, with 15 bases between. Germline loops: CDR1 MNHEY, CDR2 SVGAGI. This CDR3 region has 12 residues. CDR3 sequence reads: CASSLQGRRAFF. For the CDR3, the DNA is TGTGCCAGCAGCCTACAGGGACGGAGAGCTTTCTTT.

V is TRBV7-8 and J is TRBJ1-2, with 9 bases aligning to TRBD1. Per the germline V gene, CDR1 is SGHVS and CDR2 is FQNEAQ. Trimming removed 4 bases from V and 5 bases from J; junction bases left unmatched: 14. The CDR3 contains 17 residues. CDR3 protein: CASSSPPGQGVGYGYTF. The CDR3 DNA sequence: TGTGCCAGCAGCTCTCCCCCGGGACAGGGAGTGGGATATGGCTACACCTTC.

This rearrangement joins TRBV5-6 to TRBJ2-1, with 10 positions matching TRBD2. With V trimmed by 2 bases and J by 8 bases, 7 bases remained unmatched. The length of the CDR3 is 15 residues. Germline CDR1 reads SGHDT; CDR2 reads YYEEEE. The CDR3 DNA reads TGTGCCAGCAGCTTCAGTCTAGCGGGAGTCGATGAGCAGTTCTTC. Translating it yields CASSFSLAGVDEQFF.